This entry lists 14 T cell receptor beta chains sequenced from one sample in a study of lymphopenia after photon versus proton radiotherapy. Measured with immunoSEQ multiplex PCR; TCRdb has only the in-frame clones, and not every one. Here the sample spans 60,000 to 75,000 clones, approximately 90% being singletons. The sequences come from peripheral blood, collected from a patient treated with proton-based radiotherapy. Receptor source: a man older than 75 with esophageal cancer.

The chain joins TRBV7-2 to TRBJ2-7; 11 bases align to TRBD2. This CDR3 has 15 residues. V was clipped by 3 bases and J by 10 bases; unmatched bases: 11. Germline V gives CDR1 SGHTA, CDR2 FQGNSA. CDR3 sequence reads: CASSLETSGVSRQYF. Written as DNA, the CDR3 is TGTGCCAGCAGCTTGGAGACTAGCGGGGTGTCTCGACAGTACTTC.

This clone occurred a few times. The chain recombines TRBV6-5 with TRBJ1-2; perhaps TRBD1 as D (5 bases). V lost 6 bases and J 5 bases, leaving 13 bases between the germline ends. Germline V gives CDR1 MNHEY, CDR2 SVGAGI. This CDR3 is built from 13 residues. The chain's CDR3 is CASRVEGSYGYTF. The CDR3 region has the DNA TGTGCCAGCAGGGTTGAGGGGTCGTATGGCTACACCTTC.

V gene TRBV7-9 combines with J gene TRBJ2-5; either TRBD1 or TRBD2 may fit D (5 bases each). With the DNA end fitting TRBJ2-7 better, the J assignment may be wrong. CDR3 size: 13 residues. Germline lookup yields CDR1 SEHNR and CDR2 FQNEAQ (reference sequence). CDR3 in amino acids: CASSTRDAGEQYF. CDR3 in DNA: TGTGCCAGCAGCACCAGGGATGCGGGCGAGCAGTACTTC.

The DNA for the CDR3 is TGTGCCAGCAGTTACACGGGATATGGGGGTACTGGCTACACCTTC. Translated: CASSYTGYGGTGYTF. The J gene is TRBJ1-2, the V gene TRBV6-5; D possibly corresponds to TRBD1 (5 bases). From germline, CDR1 is MNHEY and CDR2 SVGAGI. Between the trimmed V and J ends, which lost 2 bases and 7 bases, there was a span of 17 bases. This CDR3 comprises 15 residues.

This CDR3 reads CAWSAGGGIDTEAFF. CDR3 DNA sequence: TGTGCCTGGAGCGCCGGCGGCGGGATCGACACTGAAGCTTTCTTT. The V gene is TRBV30, the J gene TRBJ1-1, with D unresolved. Germline CDR1 reads GTSNPN; CDR2 reads SVGIG (reference sequence). CDR3 length: 15 amino acids. The germline V and J ends were trimmed by 3 bases and 3 bases, with 17 bases remaining between them.

The CDR3 DNA follows: TGCGCCAGCAGCCTGGACAGGGATCTGGTCGAGCAGTACTTC. Its protein product is CASSLDRDLVEQYF. V usage is TRBV10-1 and J usage is TRBJ2-7; TRBD1 aligns across 8 bases. The CDR3 is 14 amino acids. Germline assignment: CDR1 WNHNN and CDR2 SYGVQD (reference sequence). V lost 6 bases to trimming and J lost 6 bases; unmatched junction nucleotides: 10.

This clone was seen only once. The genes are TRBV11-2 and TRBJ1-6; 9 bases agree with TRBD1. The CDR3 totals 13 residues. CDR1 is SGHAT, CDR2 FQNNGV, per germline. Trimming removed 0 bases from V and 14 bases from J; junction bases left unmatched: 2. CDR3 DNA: TGTGCCAGCAGCTTAGAGGGACAGGGCTCCCTCCACTTT. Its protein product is CASSLEGQGSLHF.

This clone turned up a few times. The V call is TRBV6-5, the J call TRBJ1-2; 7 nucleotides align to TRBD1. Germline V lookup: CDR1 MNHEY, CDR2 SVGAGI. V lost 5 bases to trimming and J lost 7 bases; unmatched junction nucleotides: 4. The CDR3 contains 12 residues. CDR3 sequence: CASSRQGGGYTF. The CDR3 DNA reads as TGTGCCAGCAGTCGACAGGGCGGTGGCTACACCTTC.

The CDR3 is CASSVGTIQETQYF. Written as DNA, the CDR3 is TGTGCCAGCAGCGTAGGAACTATTCAAGAGACCCAGTACTTC. The rearrangement uses TRBV9 and TRBJ2-5; D not certain. CDR3 size: 14 residues. V was trimmed by 0 bases and J by 2 bases, leaving 8 bases between them. CDR1 is SGDLS, CDR2 YYNGEE, per germline.

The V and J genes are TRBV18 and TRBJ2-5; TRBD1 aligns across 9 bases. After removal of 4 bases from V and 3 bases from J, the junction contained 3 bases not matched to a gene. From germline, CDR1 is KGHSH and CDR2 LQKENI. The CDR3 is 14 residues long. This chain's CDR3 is CASSRGTGKETQYF. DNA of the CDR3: TGTGCCAGCTCACGCGGGACAGGGAAAGAGACCCAGTACTTC.

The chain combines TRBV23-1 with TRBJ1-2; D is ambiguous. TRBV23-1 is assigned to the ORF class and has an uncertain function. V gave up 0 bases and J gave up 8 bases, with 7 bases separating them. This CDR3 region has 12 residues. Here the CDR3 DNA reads TGCGCCAGCAGTCAATCGGGAAGCGGCTACACCTTC. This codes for CASSQSGSGYTF.

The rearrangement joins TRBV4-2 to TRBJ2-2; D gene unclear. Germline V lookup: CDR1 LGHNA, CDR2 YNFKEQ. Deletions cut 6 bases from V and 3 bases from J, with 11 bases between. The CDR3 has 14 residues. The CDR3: CASSLQRDTGELFF. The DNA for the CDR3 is TGTGCCAGCAGTCTCCAAAGGGACACCGGGGAGCTGTTTTTT.

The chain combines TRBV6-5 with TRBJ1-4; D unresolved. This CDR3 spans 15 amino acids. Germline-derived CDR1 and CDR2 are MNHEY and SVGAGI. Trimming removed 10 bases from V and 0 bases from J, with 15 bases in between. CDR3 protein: CATRKALATNEKLFF. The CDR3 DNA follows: TGTGCCACCCGAAAGGCCCTTGCAACTAATGAAAAACTGTTTTTT.

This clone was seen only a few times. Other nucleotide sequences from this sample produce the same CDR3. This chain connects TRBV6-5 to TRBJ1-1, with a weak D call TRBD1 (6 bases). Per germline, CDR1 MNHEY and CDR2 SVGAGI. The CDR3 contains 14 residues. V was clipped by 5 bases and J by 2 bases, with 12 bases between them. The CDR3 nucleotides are TGTGCCAGCAGTGACAGGTCTCTAAACACTGAAGCTTTCTTT. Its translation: CASSDRSLNTEAFF.